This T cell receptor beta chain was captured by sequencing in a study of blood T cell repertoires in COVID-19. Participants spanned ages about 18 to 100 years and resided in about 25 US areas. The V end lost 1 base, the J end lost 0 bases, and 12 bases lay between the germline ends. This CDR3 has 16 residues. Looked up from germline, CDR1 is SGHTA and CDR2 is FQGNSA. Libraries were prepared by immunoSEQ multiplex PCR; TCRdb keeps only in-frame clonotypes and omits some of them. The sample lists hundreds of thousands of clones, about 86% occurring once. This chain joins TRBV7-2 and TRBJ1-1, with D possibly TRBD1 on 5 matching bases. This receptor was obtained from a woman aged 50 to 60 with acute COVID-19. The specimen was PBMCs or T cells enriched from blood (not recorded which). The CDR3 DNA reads TGTGCCAGCAGCTTAGTGGGTGGCAGGGTGAACACTGAAGCTTTCTTT. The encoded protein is CASSLVGGRVNTEAFF.